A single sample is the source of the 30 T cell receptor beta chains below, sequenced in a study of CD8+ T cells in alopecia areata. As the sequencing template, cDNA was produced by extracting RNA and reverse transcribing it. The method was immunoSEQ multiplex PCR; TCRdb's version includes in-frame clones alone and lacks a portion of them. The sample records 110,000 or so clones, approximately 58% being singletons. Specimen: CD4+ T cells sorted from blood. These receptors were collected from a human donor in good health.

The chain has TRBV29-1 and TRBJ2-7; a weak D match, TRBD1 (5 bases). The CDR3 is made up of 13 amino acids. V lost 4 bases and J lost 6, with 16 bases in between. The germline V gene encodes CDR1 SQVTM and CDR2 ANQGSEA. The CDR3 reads CSVATSGQGEQYF. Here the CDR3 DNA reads TGCAGCGTTGCAACGTCAGGGCAGGGCGAGCAGTACTTC.

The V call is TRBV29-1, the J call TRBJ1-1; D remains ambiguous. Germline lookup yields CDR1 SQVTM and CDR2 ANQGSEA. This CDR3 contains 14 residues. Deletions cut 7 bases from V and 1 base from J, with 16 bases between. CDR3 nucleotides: TGCAGCGCACATACAGAGCCCAAGAACACTGAAGCTTTCTTT. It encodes CSAHTEPKNTEAFF.

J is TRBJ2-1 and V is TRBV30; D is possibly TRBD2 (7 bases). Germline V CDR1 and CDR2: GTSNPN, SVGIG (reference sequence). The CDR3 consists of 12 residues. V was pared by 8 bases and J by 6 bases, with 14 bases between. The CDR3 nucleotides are TGTGCCCTAGGGGGGGGCCGCAATGAGCAGTTCTTC. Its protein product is CALGGGRNEQFF. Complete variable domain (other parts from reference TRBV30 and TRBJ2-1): SQTIHQWPATLVQPVGSPLSLECTVEGTSNPNLYWYRQAAGRGLQLLFYSVGIGQISSEVPQNLSASRPQDRQFILSSKKLLLSDSGFYLCALGGGRNEQFFGPGTRLTVL.

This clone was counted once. CDR3 DNA sequence: TGCAGCGTTGGGGCCCGAGGGTACACTGAAGCTTTCTTT. It yields the protein CSVGARGYTEAFF. This sequence joins TRBV29-1 and TRBJ1-1; D ambiguous. The CDR3 loop spans 13 amino acids. Trimming stripped 4 bases from V and 3 bases from J, with 12 bases between. Germline V gene lookup returns CDR1 SQVTM and CDR2 ANQGSEA.

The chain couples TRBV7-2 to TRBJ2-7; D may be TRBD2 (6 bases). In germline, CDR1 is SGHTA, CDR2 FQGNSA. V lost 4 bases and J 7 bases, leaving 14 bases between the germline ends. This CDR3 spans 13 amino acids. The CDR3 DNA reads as TGTGCCAGCAGCTGGCGGGGCCTAGGAGAGCAGTACTTC. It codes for CASSWRGLGEQYF.

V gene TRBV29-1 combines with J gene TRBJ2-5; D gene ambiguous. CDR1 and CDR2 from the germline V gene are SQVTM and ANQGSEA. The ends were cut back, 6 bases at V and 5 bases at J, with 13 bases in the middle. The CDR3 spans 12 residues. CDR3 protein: CSVRGPRETQYF. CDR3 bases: TGCAGCGTCAGAGGACCAAGGGAGACCCAGTACTTC.

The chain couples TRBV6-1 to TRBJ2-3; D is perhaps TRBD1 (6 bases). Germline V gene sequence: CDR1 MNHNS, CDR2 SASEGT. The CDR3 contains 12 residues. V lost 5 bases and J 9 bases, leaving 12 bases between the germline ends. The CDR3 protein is CASSTQGWTQYF. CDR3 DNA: TGTGCCAGCAGTACACAGGGTTGGACGCAGTATTTT.

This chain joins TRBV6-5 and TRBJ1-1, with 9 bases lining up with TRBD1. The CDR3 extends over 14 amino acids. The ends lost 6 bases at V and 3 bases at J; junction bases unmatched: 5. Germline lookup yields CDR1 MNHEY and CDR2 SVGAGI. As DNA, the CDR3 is TGTGCCAGCAGGGGGACAGGGCTGTACACTGAAGCTTTCTTT. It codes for CASRGTGLYTEAFF.

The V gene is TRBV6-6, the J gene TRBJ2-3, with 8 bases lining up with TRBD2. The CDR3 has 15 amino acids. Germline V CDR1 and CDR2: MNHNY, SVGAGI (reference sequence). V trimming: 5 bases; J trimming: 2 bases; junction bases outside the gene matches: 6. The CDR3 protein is CASSDGGGPTDTQYF. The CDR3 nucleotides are TGTGCCAGCAGTGACGGCGGGGGGCCCACAGATACGCAGTATTTT.

In DNA form, the CDR3 reads TGTGCCATCAGGACAGGGAAGGATCAGCCCCAGCATTTT. Its translation is CAIRTGKDQPQHF. The chain carries TRBV10-3 and TRBJ1-5; 7 nucleotides match TRBD1. With 6 bases clipped from V and 5 bases from J, the junction kept 4 bases outside the gene matches. The CDR3 contains 13 residues. The germline V gene encodes CDR1 ENHRY and CDR2 SYGVKD.

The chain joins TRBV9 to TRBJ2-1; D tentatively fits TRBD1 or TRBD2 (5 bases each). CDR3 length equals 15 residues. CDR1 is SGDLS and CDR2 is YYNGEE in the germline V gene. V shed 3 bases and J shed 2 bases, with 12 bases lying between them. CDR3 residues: CASSAGSGTYNEQFF. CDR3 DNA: TGTGCCAGCAGCGCAGGGTCGGGGACCTACAATGAGCAGTTCTTC.

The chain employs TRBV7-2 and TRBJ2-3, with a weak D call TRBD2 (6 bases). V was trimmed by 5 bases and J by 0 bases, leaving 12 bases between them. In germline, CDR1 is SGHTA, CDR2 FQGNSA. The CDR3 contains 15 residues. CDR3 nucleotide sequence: TGTGCCAGCAGCCCGGGACTTGCTAGCACAGATACGCAGTATTTT. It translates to CASSPGLASTDTQYF.

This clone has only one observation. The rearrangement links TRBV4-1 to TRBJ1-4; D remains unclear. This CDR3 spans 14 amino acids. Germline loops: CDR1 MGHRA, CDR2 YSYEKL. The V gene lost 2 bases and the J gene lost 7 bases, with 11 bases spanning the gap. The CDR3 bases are TGCGCCAGCAGCCAACCGGGGTGGAGTGAAAAACTGTTTTTT. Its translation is CASSQPGWSEKLFF.

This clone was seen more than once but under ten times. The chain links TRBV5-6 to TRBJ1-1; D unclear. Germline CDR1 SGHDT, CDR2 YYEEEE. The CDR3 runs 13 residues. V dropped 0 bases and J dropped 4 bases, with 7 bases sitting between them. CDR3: CASSLGATTEAFF. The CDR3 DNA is TGTGCCAGCAGCTTGGGGGCGACCACTGAAGCTTTCTTT. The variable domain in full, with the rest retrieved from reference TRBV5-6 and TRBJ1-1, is DAGVTQSPTHLIKTRGQQVTLRCSPKSGHDTVSWYQQALGQGPQFIFQYYEEEERQRGNFPDRFSGHQFPNYSSELNVNALLLGDSALYLCASSLGATTEAFFGQGTRLTVV.

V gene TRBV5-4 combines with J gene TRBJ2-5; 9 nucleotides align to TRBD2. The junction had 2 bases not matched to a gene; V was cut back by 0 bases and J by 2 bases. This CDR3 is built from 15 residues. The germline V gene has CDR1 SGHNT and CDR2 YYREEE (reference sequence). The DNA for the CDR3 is TGTGCCAGCAGCTTGGGACTAGCGGCGCAAGAGACCCAGTACTTC. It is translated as CASSLGLAAQETQYF.

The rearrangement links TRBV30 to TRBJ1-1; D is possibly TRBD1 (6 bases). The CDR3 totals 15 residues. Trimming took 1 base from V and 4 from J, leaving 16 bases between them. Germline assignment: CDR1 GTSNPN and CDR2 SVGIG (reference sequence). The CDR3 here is CAWSEGGAPGTEAFF. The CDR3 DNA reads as TGTGCCTGGAGTGAGGGGGGGGCGCCAGGCACTGAAGCTTTCTTT.

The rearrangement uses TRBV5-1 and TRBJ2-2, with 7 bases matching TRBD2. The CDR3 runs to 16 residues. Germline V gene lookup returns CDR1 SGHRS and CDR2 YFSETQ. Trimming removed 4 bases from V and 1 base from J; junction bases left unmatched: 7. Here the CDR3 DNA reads TGCGCCAGCAGCAGGGAGGGACGAGTGAACACCGGGGAGCTGTTTTTT. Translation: CASSREGRVNTGELFF.

DNA of the CDR3: TGCGCCAGCAGCCAAGGGGCAGGAGGGGCTGGCAATCAGCCCCAGCATTTT. Amino acids: CASSQGAGGAGNQPQHF. The chain combines TRBV4-1 with TRBJ1-5; weak D call: TRBD1 (5 bases). V was clipped by 1 base and J by 2 bases, with 15 bases between them. CDR1 MGHRA and CDR2 YSYEKL come from the germline V gene. There are 17 residues in the CDR3.

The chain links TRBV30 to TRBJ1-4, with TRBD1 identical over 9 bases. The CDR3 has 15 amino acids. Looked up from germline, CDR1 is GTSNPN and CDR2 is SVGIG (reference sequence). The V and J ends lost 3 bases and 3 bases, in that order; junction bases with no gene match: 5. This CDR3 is CAWRDRGRANEKLFF. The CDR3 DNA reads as TGTGCCTGGAGAGACAGGGGGAGGGCTAATGAAAAACTGTTTTTT.

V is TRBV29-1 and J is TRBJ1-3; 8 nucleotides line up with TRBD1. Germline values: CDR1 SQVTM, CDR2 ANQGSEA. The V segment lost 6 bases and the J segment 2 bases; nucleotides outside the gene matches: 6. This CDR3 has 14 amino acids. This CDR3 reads CSVEQGEPGNTIYF. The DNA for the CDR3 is TGCAGCGTAGAACAGGGGGAACCTGGAAACACCATATATTTT. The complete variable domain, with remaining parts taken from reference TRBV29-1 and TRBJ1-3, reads SAVISQKPSRDICQRGTSLTIQCQVDSQVTMMFWYRQQPGQSLTLIATANQGSEATYESGFVIDKFPISRPNLTFSTLTVSNMSPEDSSIYLCSVEQGEPGNTIYFGEGSWLTVV.

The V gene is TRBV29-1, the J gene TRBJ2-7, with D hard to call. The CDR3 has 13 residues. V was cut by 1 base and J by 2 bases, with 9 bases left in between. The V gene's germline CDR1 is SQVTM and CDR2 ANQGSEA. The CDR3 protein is CSVEVGHPYEQYF. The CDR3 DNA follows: TGCAGCGTTGAAGTTGGCCATCCCTACGAGCAGTACTTC.

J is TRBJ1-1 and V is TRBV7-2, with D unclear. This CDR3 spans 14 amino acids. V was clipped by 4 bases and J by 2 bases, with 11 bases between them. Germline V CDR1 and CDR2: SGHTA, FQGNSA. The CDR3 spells CASSSREGNTEAFF. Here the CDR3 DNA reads TGTGCCAGCAGCTCTCGCGAGGGTAACACTGAAGCTTTCTTT.

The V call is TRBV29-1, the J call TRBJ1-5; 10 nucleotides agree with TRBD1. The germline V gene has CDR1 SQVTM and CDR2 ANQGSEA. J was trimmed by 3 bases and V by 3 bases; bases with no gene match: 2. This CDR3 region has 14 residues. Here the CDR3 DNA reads TGCAGCGTTGAGGGGACAGGGGTCAATCAGCCCCAGCATTTT. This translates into CSVEGTGVNQPQHF.

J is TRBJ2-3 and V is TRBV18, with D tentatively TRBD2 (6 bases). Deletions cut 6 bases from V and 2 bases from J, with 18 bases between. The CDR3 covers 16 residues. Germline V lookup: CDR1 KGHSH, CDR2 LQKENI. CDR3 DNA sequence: TGTGCCAGCTCTCGCCTGCCGGGCGGGACCACAGATACGCAGTATTTT. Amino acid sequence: CASSRLPGGTTDTQYF.

CDR3 amino acids: CASRRAREGETQYF. The CDR3 DNA is TGTGCCAGCAGGAGGGCTAGGGAAGGCGAGACCCAGTACTTC. The V and J genes are TRBV6-1 and TRBJ2-5; D may be TRBD2 (5 bases). V dropped 6 bases and J dropped 5 bases, with 16 bases sitting between them. The germline V gene encodes CDR1 MNHNS and CDR2 SASEGT. The CDR3 loop spans 14 amino acids.

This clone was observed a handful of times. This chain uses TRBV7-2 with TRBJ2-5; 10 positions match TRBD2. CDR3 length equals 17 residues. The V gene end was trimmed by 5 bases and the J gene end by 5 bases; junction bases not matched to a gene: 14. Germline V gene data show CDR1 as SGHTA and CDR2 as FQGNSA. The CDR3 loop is CASSPSSGGASGETQYF. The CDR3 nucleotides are TGTGCCAGCAGCCCCAGCAGCGGGGGGGCCTCCGGGGAGACCCAGTACTTC.

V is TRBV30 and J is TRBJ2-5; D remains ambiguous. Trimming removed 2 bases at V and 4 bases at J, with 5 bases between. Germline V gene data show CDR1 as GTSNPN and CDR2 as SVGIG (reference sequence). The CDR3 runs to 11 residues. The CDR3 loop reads CAWSTGETQYF. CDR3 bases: TGTGCCTGGAGTACGGGAGAGACCCAGTACTTC.

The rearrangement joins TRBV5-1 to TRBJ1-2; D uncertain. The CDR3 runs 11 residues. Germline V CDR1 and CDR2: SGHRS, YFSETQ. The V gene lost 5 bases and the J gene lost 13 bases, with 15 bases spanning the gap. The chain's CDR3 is CASRSLTPGTF. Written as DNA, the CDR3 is TGCGCCAGCAGGTCCCTCACCCCGGGCACCTTC.

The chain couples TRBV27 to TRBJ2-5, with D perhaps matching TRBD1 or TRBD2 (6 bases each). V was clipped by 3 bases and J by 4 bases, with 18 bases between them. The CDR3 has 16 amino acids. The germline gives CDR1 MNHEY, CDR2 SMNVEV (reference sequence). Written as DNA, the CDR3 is TGTGCCAGCAGTTTTGGAGGGACTTCCAGGGGAGAGACCCAGTACTTC. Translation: CASSFGGTSRGETQYF.

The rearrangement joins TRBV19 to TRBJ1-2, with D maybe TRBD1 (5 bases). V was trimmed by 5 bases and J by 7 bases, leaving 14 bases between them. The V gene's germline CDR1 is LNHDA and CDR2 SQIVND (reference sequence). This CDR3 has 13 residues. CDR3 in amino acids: CASSRGQGIGYTF. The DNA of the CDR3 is TGTGCCAGTAGTCGAGGCCAGGGCATTGGCTACACCTTC. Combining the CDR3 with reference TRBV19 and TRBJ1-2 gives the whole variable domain DGGITQSPKYLFRKEGQNVTLSCEQNLNHDAMYWYRQDPGQGLRLIYYSQIVNDFQKGDIAEGYSVSREKKESFPLTVTSAQKNPTAFYLCASSRGQGIGYTFGSGTRLTVV.